These T cell receptor beta chains were read from a single sample in a study of blood T cell repertoires in COVID-19. Clones were read by immunoSEQ multiplex PCR, and TCRdb kept only the in-frame ones, dropping some. The data show 100,000 or so clones, with just under 80% seen just once and approximately 31% held by the top ten. Specimen: peripheral blood. These receptors all stem from a man between 65 and 85 years old with active or convalescent COVID-19. CDR3s include the opening cysteine and the closing phenylalanine or tryptophan. The order of the fields is clone size, D gene, J gene, V gene, CDR3 DNA, CDR3 protein. A D gene is named only where the DNA matches it firmly. A row's size may be missing; if present it is once, few, many or a size class.

- TRBD1 TRBJ2-7 TRBV7-2 TGTGCCAGCAGCTCCTGGACAGGGGGGACCGAGCAGTACTTC CASSSWTGGTEQYF
- - TRBJ1-2 TRBV4-3 TGCGCCAGCAGCCAAGCTTCTGGGCCGTATGGCTACACCTTC CASSQASGPYGYTF
- TRBD2 TRBJ2-3 TRBV7-9 TGTGCCAGCAGCTTAGAACTAGCGGGAAGCACAGATACGCAGTATTTT CASSLELAGSTDTQYF
few - TRBJ1-5 TRBV20-1 TGCAGTGCTAGTGTAAGCCAGCCCCAGCATTTT CSASVSQPQHF
- TRBD1 TRBJ1-2 TRBV7-6 TGTGCCAGCAGCTTGACAGGGGATGGTGGCTACACCTTC CASSLTGDGGYTF
- TRBD1 TRBJ2-7 TRBV5-1 TGCGCCAGCAGCTCTCCGGGACAGAGCTACGAGCAGTACTTC CASSSPGQSYEQYF
- TRBD1 TRBJ2-7 TRBV12-3/TRBV12-4 TGTGCCAGCAGTCGACAGGGATACTACGAGCAGTACTTC CASSRQGYYEQYF
- - TRBJ2-7 TRBV25-1 TGTGCCAGCAGTGAAACAGGACGGAGCTACGAGCAGTACTTC CASSETGRSYEQYF
- - TRBJ2-1 TRBV28 TGTGCCAGCTATGACAGCTTCTACAATGAGCAGTTCTTC CASYDSFYNEQFF
once - TRBJ2-3 TRBV5-8 TGTGCCAGCAGCTTCGATAGACGGCTAGCCACAGATACGCAGTATTTT CASSFDRRLATDTQYF
- TRBD2 TRBJ2-3 TRBV11-2 TGTGCCAGCAGCTTTTGGGGGGGACTACCCACAGATACGCAGTATTTT CASSFWGGLPTDTQYF
- - TRBJ1-4 TRBV2 TGTGCCAGCAGACTCGGGACACGTAATGAAAAACTGTTTTTT CASRLGTRNEKLFF
- - TRBJ1-5 TRBV7-2 TGTGCCAGCAGCTTAGCGGGCAGGGAGGATCAGCCCCAGCATTTT CASSLAGREDQPQHF
few TRBD1 TRBJ2-7 TRBV5-6 TGTGCCAGCAGCGTGGGGGAGAGGGGGCGAGAGGGCGAGCAGTACTTC CASSVGERGREGEQYF
- - TRBJ2-7 TRBV4-2 TGTGCCAGCAGCCAAGACATTAACAGACCCTACGAGCAGTACTTC CASSQDINRPYEQYF
many - TRBJ1-6 TRBV4-1 TGCGCCAGCAGCCAAGGCACGGAACATAGCGGTTCACCCCTCCACTTT CASSQGTEHSGSPLHF
once - TRBJ1-2 TRBV6-5 TGTGCCAGCAGTTACCTTAACGGTGGCTACACCTTC CASSYLNGGYTF
- - TRBJ2-2 TRBV24-1 TGTGCCACCAGTTCAGGGACCGGGGAGCTGTTTTTT CATSSGTGELFF
- TRBD1 TRBJ2-3 TRBV18 TGTGCCAGCTCACCACGGCAGGGGGCGACAGATACGCAGTATTTT CASSPRQGATDTQYF
few TRBD1 TRBJ1-6 TRBV15 TGTGCCACCAGCCGGGACAGTTTAGATAATTCACCCCTCCACTTT CATSRDSLDNSPLHF
- - TRBJ1-1 TRBV7-9 TGTGCCAGCAGCGGCAGGGTTACTGAAGCTTTCTTT CASSGRVTEAFF
- - TRBJ1-1 TRBV3-1/TRBV3-2 TGTGCCAGCAGCCAAGAGAGGGTTGACGGGCGGAGCACTGAAGCTTTCTTT CASSQERVDGRSTEAFF
- TRBD1 TRBJ2-1 TRBV5-4 TGTGCCAGCCTAATGACAGGGGATGGGAATGAGCAGTTCTTC CASLMTGDGNEQFF
- TRBD2 TRBJ2-1 TRBV6-1 TGTGCCAGCAGTGAAGCCGCGGGAGGACGGTACAATGAGCAGTTCTTC CASSEAAGGRYNEQFF
- - TRBJ2-7 TRBV4-1 TGCGCCAGCAGCCAAGGAGGCCCGTCCTACGAGCAGTACTTC CASSQGGPSYEQYF
- TRBD1 TRBJ2-5 TRBV28 TGTGCCAGCACCCTAGGGGGCTATCTTCGAGAGACCCAGTACTTC CASTLGGYLRETQYF
few - TRBJ2-1 TRBV30 TGTGCCTGGAACCCGACGGGAGCCGGCGGTGAGCAGTTCTTC CAWNPTGAGGEQFF
- TRBD2 TRBJ2-2 TRBV4-2 TGTGCCAGCAGCCAAGTTCTAGCGGGGGATTCGTACACCGGGGAGCTGTTTTTT CASSQVLAGDSYTGELFF
- - TRBJ2-2 TRBV27 TGTGCCAGCAGTACCGGAGCTCCCACCGGGGAGCTGTTTTTT CASSTGAPTGELFF
- TRBD2 TRBJ2-1 TRBV3-1/TRBV3-2 TGTGCCAGCAGCCAAGATTCTCGCGGGGGACCGCTCTACAATGAGCAGTTCTTC CASSQDSRGGPLYNEQFF
few - TRBJ1-1 TRBV5-4 TGTGCCAGCAGCTTGCCTAGTCCGTACGACACTGAAGCTTTCTTT CASSLPSPYDTEAFF
- TRBD2 TRBJ2-2 TRBV2 TGTGCCAGCAGTCGATGGACTAGCGGGGGGGGCACCGGGGAGCTGTTTTTT CASSRWTSGGGTGELFF
- - TRBJ2-7 TRBV19 TGTGCCAGTAGTATAGGCGGGTCCTCCTACGAGCAGTACTTC CASSIGGSSYEQYF
- TRBD1 TRBJ1-1 TRBV24-1 TGTGCCACCAGTGATTGGGACAGGGGAGTAGGGGCTTTCTTT CATSDWDRGVGAFF
few - TRBJ1-1 TRBV27 TGTGCCAGCAGTTTGAGGGCGGGTACTGAAGCTTTCTTT CASSLRAGTEAFF
- TRBD1 TRBJ2-1 TRBV10-3 TGTGCCATCAGCTCGGGACAGGGATTCAATGAGCAGTTCTTC CAISSGQGFNEQFF
once TRBD2 TRBJ2-2 TRBV18 TGTGCCAGCTCACCCCGACTAGCAGCTACCGGGGAGCTGTTTTTT CASSPRLAATGELFF
- TRBD1 TRBJ1-5 TRBV12-3/TRBV12-4 TGTGCCAGCAGAACAGGGGGCCAGCCCCAGCATTTT CASRTGGQPQHF
- TRBD1 TRBJ1-1 TRBV10-3 TGTGCCATCAGTGAGTCGGGACAGGGACCCCAAGCTGAAGCTTTCTTT CAISESGQGPQAEAFF
- TRBD1 TRBJ1-3 TRBV19 TGTGCCAGTACGGGACAGTTCTCTGGAAACACCATATATTTT CASTGQFSGNTIYF
- - TRBJ2-7 TRBV6-5 TGTGCCAGCAGGCCGCGTTCTGTTCTCGAGCAGTACTTC CASRPRSVLEQYF
- - TRBJ1-1 TRBV5-1 TGCGCCAGCACCAGCGGGGGAGGGAACACTGAAGCTTTCTTT CASTSGGGNTEAFF
- TRBD2 TRBJ2-1 TRBV6-2/TRBV6-3 TGTGCCAGCAGCCGCGGCGGGAGTGGCAATGAGCAGTTCTTC CASSRGGSGNEQFF
- - TRBJ1-6 TRBV7-2 TGTGCCAGCAGCTTAGGGCCTTTAACCAATTCACCCCTCCACTTT CASSLGPLTNSPLHF
- - TRBJ2-2 TRBV9 TGTGCCAGCAGCCCGCAGGGAGGAGTTTCCACCGGGGAGCTGTTTTTT CASSPQGGVSTGELFF
- TRBD1 TRBJ2-1 TRBV7-6 TGTGCCAGCAGTCCTGACAGGGGGCCCCTTAATGAGCAGTTCTTC CASSPDRGPLNEQFF
medium-sized - TRBJ2-7 TRBV5-6 TGTGCCAGCAGCTTGGATAATAAGAGCGGCTACGAGCAGTACTTC CASSLDNKSGYEQYF
- TRBD1 TRBJ1-2 TRBV27 TGTGCCAGCAGTTTAGGGACAGGGGCAATGTCTAACTATGGCTACACCTTC CASSLGTGAMSNYGYTF
- - TRBJ2-3 TRBV9 TGTGCCAGCAGCGTAGGCACGGCGGGGACAGATACGCAGTATTTT CASSVGTAGTDTQYF
- - TRBJ2-1 TRBV19 TGTGCCAGTGGCTTTGGGGGGATCTTCCACAATGAGCAGTTCTTC CASGFGGIFHNEQFF
- TRBD2 TRBJ2-7 TRBV5-6 TGTGCCAGCAGCTTGGGGGAGGGGTGGAACTTC CASSLGEGWNF
many TRBD1 TRBJ1-2 TRBV2 TGTGCCAGCAGTGAAGAGGGGGCCTATGGCTACACCTTC CASSEEGAYGYTF
few - TRBJ2-7 TRBV2 TGTGCCAGCAAATCAGATGGCGAGCAGTACTTC CASKSDGEQYF
- TRBD1 TRBJ1-2 TRBV27 TGTGCCAGCAGTCCCAGACAGGGGGCGCACGGCTACACCTTC CASSPRQGAHGYTF